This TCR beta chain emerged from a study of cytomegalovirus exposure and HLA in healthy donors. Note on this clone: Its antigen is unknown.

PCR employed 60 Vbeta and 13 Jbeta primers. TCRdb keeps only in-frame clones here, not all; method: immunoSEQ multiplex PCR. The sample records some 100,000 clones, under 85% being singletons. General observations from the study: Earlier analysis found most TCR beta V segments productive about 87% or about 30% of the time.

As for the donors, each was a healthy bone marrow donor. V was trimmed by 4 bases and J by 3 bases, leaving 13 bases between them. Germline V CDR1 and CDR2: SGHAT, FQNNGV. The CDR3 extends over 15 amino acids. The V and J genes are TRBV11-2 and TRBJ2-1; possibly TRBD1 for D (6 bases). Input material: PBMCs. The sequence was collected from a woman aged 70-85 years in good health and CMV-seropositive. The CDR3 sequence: CASSSLQGNYNEQFF. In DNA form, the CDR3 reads TGTGCCAGCAGCTCGCTACAGGGTAACTACAATGAGCAGTTCTTC.